This TCR beta chain was captured by sequencing in a study of CD8 T cells in ankylosing spondylitis. Broader study findings: It was reported that disease-linked clones were significantly enriched in matched ankylosing spondylitis synovial fluid. Researchers report that disease-linked clones proved CD8+ and relatively rare in peripheral blood. For ankylosing spondylitis blood, a TCR beta motif of about eight highly homologous variants appeared characteristic.

Molecular-barcoded quantitative 5'-RACE produced these TCR beta libraries. From the 5' RACE reads, TCRdb called clonotypes with MiXCR, one entry per CDR3 protein. The data contain about 190,000 distinct CDR3 sequences, over 10% of them singletons. Details on this clonotype: What it binds is unknown.

The receptor was derived from a female donor with ankylosing spondylitis or in good health (not recorded which). What was sequenced was blood, either unsorted or a sorted T cell fraction (not recorded which).

CDR3 sequence: CSVRSVVKGWAKNIQYF. The CDR3 DNA reads as TGCAGTGTTCGTTCCGTGGTGAAGGGTTGGGCCAAAAACATTCAGTACTTC. V and J are TRBV20-1 and TRBJ2-4; no definite D call. V gave up 7 bases and J gave up 1 base, with 23 bases separating them. The germline CDR1 and CDR2 sequences are DFQATT and SNEGSKA (reference sequence). This CDR3 is 17 amino acids long.